The 20 T cell receptor beta chains reported below all come from one sample, sequenced in a study of T cell responses to AZD1222 COVID-19 vaccine (dated by TCRdb to about 2021). According to the study, the label for this sample's time point signals: baseline before first vaccination. Library preparation was by the immunoSEQ multiplex PCR assay. The source is immuneACCESS, and TCRdb retained only in-frame sequences with V and J called. Part of the clones is not carried over; for the studies checked, unresolved V genes explain less than half of this, and the remainder is unexplained. A total of 68,000 or so clones appear in this sample, about 90% of them only once. The top ten clonotypes cover roughly 7.3% of the sample. Sequenced here: peripheral blood, sampled on day 0 of AZD1222 vaccination. The source is an adult in good health.

Of note for this clone: One end of the junction varies from germline; a read error may be responsible. The chain has TRBV20-1 and TRBJ1-5; D remains unclear. The CDR3 has 14 residues. The V gene's germline CDR1 is DFQATT and CDR2 SNEGSKA (reference sequence). CDR3 sequence: CSANDDIQNQLQHF. DNA of the CDR3: TGCAGTGCTAATGACGATATACAAAATCAGCTCCAGCATTTT.

The chain employs TRBV6-4 and TRBJ2-6; D unresolved. The CDR3 length is 15 residues. Germline values: CDR1 MRHNA, CDR2 SNTAGT. V dropped 5 bases and J dropped 0 bases, with 8 bases sitting between them. The CDR3: CASSYDNSGANVLTF. The CDR3 region has the DNA TGTGCCAGCAGTTACGACAACTCTGGGGCCAACGTCCTGACTTTC.

This chain joins TRBV5-1 and TRBJ2-7, with 9 bases aligning to TRBD2. In germline, CDR1 is SGHRS, CDR2 YFSETQ. The CDR3 covers 15 residues. Trimming cost V 4 bases and J 6 bases; bases outside gene matches: 11. The chain's CDR3 is CASSPPTGLASEQYF. CDR3 coding DNA: TGCGCCAGCAGCCCTCCAACGGGACTAGCCTCCGAGCAGTACTTC.

CDR3 bases: TGTGCCAGCAGCATGACAGGGTTGCAGCCCCAGCATTTT. Protein sequence: CASSMTGLQPQHF. V gene TRBV11-2 combines with J gene TRBJ1-5, with 7 positions matching TRBD1. The trim removed 5 bases at V and 7 bases at J, leaving 5 bases unmatched. The CDR3 is 13 amino acids. Germline V gene lookup returns CDR1 SGHAT and CDR2 FQNNGV. Filled out from reference TRBV11-2 and TRBJ1-5, the complete variable domain reads EAGVAQSPRYKIIEKRQSVAFWCNPISGHATLYWYQQILGQGPKLLIQFQNNGVVDDSQLPKDRFSAERLKGVDSTLKIQPAKLEDSAVYLCASSMTGLQPQHFGDGTRLSIL.

V is TRBV13 and J is TRBJ2-2; 9 bases are shared with TRBD1. The ends lost 5 bases at V and 4 bases at J; junction bases unmatched: 5. The germline CDR1 and CDR2 sequences are PRHDT and FYEKMQ (reference sequence). The CDR3 length is 15 residues. The CDR3 sequence is CASSPDRGRTGELFF. The CDR3 DNA reads as TGTGCCAGCAGCCCGGACAGGGGCCGCACCGGGGAGCTGTTTTTT. The full variable domain, completed using reference TRBV13 and TRBJ2-2, is AAGVIQSPRHLIKEKRETATLKCYPIPRHDTVYWYQQGPGQDPQFLISFYEKMQSDKGSIPDRFSAQQFSDYHSELNMSSLELGDSALYFCASSPDRGRTGELFFGEGSRLTVL.

V gene TRBV7-6 combines with J gene TRBJ1-1; 7 nucleotides agree with TRBD1. The CDR3 runs to 15 residues. Germline V gives CDR1 SGHVS, CDR2 FNYEAQ. J was trimmed by 0 bases and V by 5 bases; bases with no gene match: 6. CDR3 amino acids: CASSPPGGMNTEAFF. The CDR3 coding sequence is TGTGCCAGCAGCCCTCCAGGGGGGATGAACACTGAAGCTTTCTTT.

The chain combines TRBV7-8 with TRBJ1-5; possible D gene TRBD1, 6 bases. This CDR3 is 16 amino acids long. Germline-derived CDR1 and CDR2 are SGHVS and FQNEAQ. The germline V and J ends were trimmed by 0 bases and 4 bases, with 13 bases remaining between them. CDR3 coding DNA: TGTGCCAGCAGCTTAGCGCTCAGGGGCGGTAATCAGCCCCAGCATTTT. Protein: CASSLALRGGNQPQHF. Looking up the rest from reference TRBV7-8 and TRBJ1-5 gives the full variable domain: GAGVSQSPRYKVAKRGQDVALRCDPISGHVSLFWYQQALGQGPEFLTYFQNEAQLDKSGLPSDRFFAERPEGSVSTLKIQRTQQEDSAVYLCASSLALRGGNQPQHFGDGTRLSIL.

The chain carries TRBV12-2 and TRBJ2-3. TRBV12-2 is a listed pseudogene. This CDR3 comprises 12 residues. The CDR3 DNA follows: TGTGCAAGTCGCTTAGGGACAGATACGCAGTATTTT. It yields the protein CASRLGTDTQYF.

The chain employs TRBV11-2 and TRBJ2-2; D tentatively reads TRBD1 or TRBD2 (5 bases each). Germline CDR1 reads SGHAT; CDR2 reads FQNNGV. There are 15 residues in the CDR3. The V end was cut by 5 bases, the J end by 1 base, with 11 bases between. CDR3 sequence (DNA): TGTGCCAGCAGCAAATGGGACGGGAACACCGGGGAGCTGTTTTTT. Encoded protein: CASSKWDGNTGELFF.

The J gene is TRBJ2-4, the V gene TRBV2, with D possibly TRBD2 on 6 matching bases. The CDR3 extends over 15 amino acids. The germline V gene has CDR1 SNHLY and CDR2 FYNNEI. Trimming stripped 5 bases from V and 12 bases from J, with 23 bases between. The CDR3 nucleotides read TGTGCCAGCAGTTCCGGGACGTGGGCGGGGAACGATCAGTACTTC. This gives the protein CASSSGTWAGNDQYF.

The V call is TRBV7-9, the J call TRBJ1-2; D gene unclear. This CDR3 contains 14 residues. CDR1 SEHNR and CDR2 FQNEAQ come from the germline V gene (reference sequence). V lost 1 base to trimming and J lost 4 bases, with 10 bases between them. The CDR3 DNA reads TGTGCCAGCAGCTTAGGGCGCGGTGGCTATGGCTACACCTTC. Encoded protein: CASSLGRGGYGYTF.

This CDR3 is CASSAPGQVSEPQHF. In DNA form, the CDR3 reads TGTGCCAGCAGCGCACCGGGACAGGTGTCTGAGCCCCAGCATTTT. The chain employs TRBV6-2 or TRBV6-3 and TRBJ1-5, with TRBD1 identical over 8 bases. This CDR3 has 15 amino acids. Germline CDR1 and CDR2: MNHEY and SVGEGT. The J segment lost 8 bases and the V segment lost 6 bases, leaving 12 bases of the junction unmatched.

V and J are TRBV7-9 and TRBJ2-7; D gene ambiguous. The CDR3 spans 13 residues. The ends were cut back, 2 bases at V and 5 bases at J, with 10 bases in the middle. The germline gives CDR1 SEHNR, CDR2 FQNEAQ (reference sequence). The CDR3 bases are TGTGCCAGCAGCTTATTCCCAACGGACGAGCAGTACTTC. Encoded protein: CASSLFPTDEQYF.

V is TRBV28 and J is TRBJ1-4, with a weak D call TRBD1 (6 bases). Germline CDR1 is MDHEN and CDR2 is SYDVKM. CDR3 size: 14 residues. V was trimmed by 2 bases and J by 9 bases, leaving 13 bases between them. As DNA, the CDR3 is TGTGCCAGCAGTTTACGGCAGGGGATCCAAAAACTGTTTTTT. This codes for CASSLRQGIQKLFF.

The chain couples TRBV4-2 to TRBJ1-4, with unresolved D. The length of the CDR3 is 14 residues. CDR1 LGHNA and CDR2 YNFKEQ come from the germline V gene. Deletions cut 4 bases from V and 0 bases from J, with 6 bases between. CDR3 bases: TGTGCCAGCAGCCGACAAACAACTAATGAAAAACTGTTTTTT. Translated, it gives CASSRQTTNEKLFF.

The chain employs TRBV29-1 and TRBJ2-7; 13 bases align to TRBD2. This CDR3 has 15 amino acids. With V trimmed by 0 bases and J by 1 base, 0 bases remained unmatched. Germline V lookup: CDR1 SQVTM, CDR2 ANQGSEA. CDR3 bases: TGCAGCGTTGAAGAACTAGCGGGAGGGTCCTACGAGCAGTACTTC. Translation gives CSVEELAGGSYEQYF.

V gene TRBV6-2 or TRBV6-3 combines with J gene TRBJ2-7, with 13 bases identical to TRBD2. The germline CDR1 and CDR2 sequences are MNHEY and SVGEGT. The CDR3 runs to 17 residues. With 2 bases clipped from V and 7 bases from J, the junction kept 11 bases outside the gene matches. CDR3 sequence (DNA): TGTGCCAGCAGTTACCCCAAGACTAGCGGGAGGCCGGGAGAGCAGTACTTC. This encodes CASSYPKTSGRPGEQYF.

The chain links TRBV10-3 to TRBJ2-5, with D perhaps TRBD1 (5 bases). CDR3 length: 13 residues. Looked up from germline, CDR1 is ENHRY and CDR2 is SYGVKD. The V gene lost 5 bases and the J gene lost 5 bases, with 12 bases spanning the gap. CDR3 sequence reads: CAISSSGSETQYF. The DNA of the CDR3 is TGTGCCATCAGTAGTTCAGGGTCGGAGACCCAGTACTTC.

This clone is a singleton in its sample. This CDR3 reads CARIGRLAGNSSYNEQFF. The CDR3 DNA sequence: TGTGCCAGAATAGGGAGACTAGCGGGAAATTCCTCCTACAATGAGCAGTTCTTC. V and J are TRBV5-3 and TRBJ2-1, with 11 bases lining up with TRBD2. TRBV5-3 has ORF status, its function being uncertain. This CDR3 region has 18 residues. Losses at the gene ends were 6 bases for V and 0 bases for J; bases not matched to a gene: 11.

The chain combines TRBV7-9 with TRBJ2-3; D is undetermined. CDR3 length: 15 residues. V dropped 2 bases and J dropped 1 base, with 10 bases sitting between them. CDR1 is SEHNR and CDR2 is FQNEAQ in the germline V gene (reference sequence). The CDR3 region is CASSLLWPGTDTQYF. The CDR3 nucleotides read TGTGCCAGCAGCTTACTTTGGCCGGGCACAGATACGCAGTATTTT.